The clone carrying this T cell receptor (beta chain) turned up a few times. A much larger clone is a single base away; this may be a read error. The data originate from a study of T-cell reconstitution after alpha-beta-depleted transplantation in children. With 8 bases removed from V and 0 bases from J, the gap between germline ends came to 8 bases. Germline V gives CDR1 SGHVS, CDR2 FNYEAQ. The CDR3 is made up of 12 amino acids. Construction of the TCRbeta library involved unique molecular identifiers. One entry per CDR3 protein, called by TCRdb with MiXCR from the PCR reads. The sample carries 450,000 to 600,000 distinct CDR3 sequences, approximately 32% recorded once.

The chain couples TRBV7-6 to TRBJ2-7; no clear D gene. The material sequenced was PBMCs from the stem cell graft donor, taken from the stem cell graft. The clonotype originates from a human donor who donated a stem cell graft to a child with aplastic anemia. CDR3 region: CASCSSSYEQYF. CDR3 DNA: TGTGCCAGCTGCTCAAGCTCCTACGAGCAGTACTTC.